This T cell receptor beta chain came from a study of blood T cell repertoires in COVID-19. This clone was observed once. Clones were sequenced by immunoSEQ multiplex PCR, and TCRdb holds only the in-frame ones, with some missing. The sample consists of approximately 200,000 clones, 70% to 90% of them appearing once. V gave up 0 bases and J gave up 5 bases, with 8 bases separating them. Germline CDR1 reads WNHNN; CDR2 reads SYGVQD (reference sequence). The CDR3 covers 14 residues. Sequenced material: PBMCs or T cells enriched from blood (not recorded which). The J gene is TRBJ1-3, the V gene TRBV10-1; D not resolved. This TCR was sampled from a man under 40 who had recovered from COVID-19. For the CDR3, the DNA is TGCGCCAGCAGTGAGTCTCGTTCCCGAAACACCATATATTTT. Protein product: CASSESRSRNTIYF.